This T cell receptor (beta chain) is drawn from a study of T cell repertoires in cytomegalovirus infection. Study context: Newly reported HLA-C-restricted and thoroughly characterized HLA-B-restricted CMV epitopes were employed. In public TCR beta signatures, there were indications of both CMV infection and matching HLA type. Study outcomes and limitations: Adding up the frequency of public TCR beta families identified people who carried CMV plus the relevant HLA. Within the response measured ex vivo, HLA-C-restricted CMV-specific TCR beta clonotypes were dominant.

From the reads, TCRdb called clonotypes with MiXCR, one entry per CDR3 protein. The data contain 340,000 or so distinct CDR3 sequences, just under 25% of them singletons. Germline V gene sequence: CDR1 SGHNT, CDR2 YYREEE (reference sequence). The V end lost 2 bases, the J end lost 8 bases, and 17 bases lay between the germline ends. The CDR3 totals 15 residues. This clonotype came up a few times. What it binds is not known. The TCR sequence derives from a human donor in good health (CMV status not recorded). Some clones in this sample may be carry-over from other donors' samples. This chain connects TRBV5-4 to TRBJ2-1; D possibly uses TRBD1 or TRBD2 (6 bases each). Sample: cultured PBMCs, taken from culture after CMV antigen stimulation. The CDR3 nucleotides read TGTGCCAGCAGCTTATCGTTAACCGGGGGCGATGAGCAGTTCTTC. Its translation: CASSLSLTGGDEQFF.